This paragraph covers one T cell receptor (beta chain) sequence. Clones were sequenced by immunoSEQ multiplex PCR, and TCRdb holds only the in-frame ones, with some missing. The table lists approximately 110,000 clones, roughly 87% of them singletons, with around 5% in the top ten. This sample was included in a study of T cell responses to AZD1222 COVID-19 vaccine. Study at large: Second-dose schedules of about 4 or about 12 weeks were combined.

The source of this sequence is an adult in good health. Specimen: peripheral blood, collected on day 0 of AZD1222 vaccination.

The CDR3 coding sequence is TGTGCCAGCAGCTTTGACGAATACTATGGCTACACCTTC. Amino acid sequence: CASSFDEYYGYTF. The rearrangement joins TRBV5-5 to TRBJ1-2; D call uncertain. Germline-derived CDR1 and CDR2 are SGHKS and YYEKEE (reference sequence). Trimming left V 2 bases short and J 3 bases short, with 8 bases between. The CDR3 loop spans 13 amino acids.